This T cell receptor (beta chain) was profiled in a study of blood T cell repertoires in COVID-19. On the study more broadly: The United States, Italy and Spain supplied acute and convalescent COVID-19 samples. Sample material is recorded as cDNA or gDNA derived from T cells, B-cell-depleted T cells, or PBMCs.

Under the authors' procedure: Scientists estimated how many nucleated cells there were by amplifying reference gene primers. Assay: immunoSEQ multiplex PCR; the TCRdb copy retains only in-frame clones and omits some. The V and J calls and the clone size are those of that table, but D and trimming were determined from the DNA. The sample has tens of thousands of clones; about 88% are singletons. The CDR3 totals 12 residues. The V gene lost 7 bases and the J gene lost 3 bases, with 6 bases spanning the gap. The V gene's germline CDR1 is SNHLY and CDR2 FYNNEI. The gene calls are TRBV2 and TRBJ2-2; a weak D match, TRBD2 (5 bases). The source is a woman between 50 and 59 years old with active or convalescent COVID-19. Source material: peripheral blood. The CDR3 reads CASMRDTGELFF. The CDR3 coding sequence is TGTGCCAGCATGAGGGACACCGGGGAGCTGTTTTTT.